This entry lists 13 T cell receptor beta chains sequenced from one sample in a study of T-cell reconstitution after alpha-beta-depleted transplantation in children (TCRdb year 2016). The treatment or condition label, read with the paper, signifies: allogeneic hematopoietic cell transplantation with graft depleted of TCRalphabeta T cells and CD19 B cells. Receptor amplification or capture employed PCR. Sequencing was carried out with an Illumina HiSeq 2500. TCR libraries were prepared with molecular barcoding, using unique molecular identifiers to normalize TCRbeta repertoire quantification. TCRdb passed the public sequencing reads through fastp at Q25 and MiXCR, retaining productive beta sequences. CDR3 protein duplicates are merged, each entry listing the most common genes and DNA. The sample table shows 300,000 to 350,000 distinct CDR3 sequences, and around 25% are seen once. The ten largest account for about a tenth of the sample.

The sample consisted of PBMCs, mostly from graft donor cells, taken 180 days after TCRalphabeta/CD19-depleted stem cell transplant. The origin of the receptors is a male patient younger than 18 who had a stem cell transplant for acute lymphoblastic leukemia, so the T cells may come from the graft donor.

This clonotype showed up many times. The chain recombines TRBV6-5 with TRBJ2-7, with no clear D. The CDR3 runs to 16 residues. In germline, CDR1 is MNHEY, CDR2 SVGAGI. The V and J ends lost 0 bases and 3 bases respectively, with 15 bases between them. In nucleotides, the CDR3 is TGTGCCAGCAGTTACTCGGCGGCATATGTTTACTACGAGCAGTACTTC. It is translated as CASSYSAAYVYYEQYF.

This clonotype was seen a few times. The chain uses TRBV5-1 and TRBJ2-5, with a weak D call TRBD1 (7 bases). The germline V gene encodes CDR1 SGHRS and CDR2 YFSETQ. The CDR3 is made up of 14 amino acids. The germline V and J ends were trimmed by 1 base and 5 bases, with 12 bases remaining between them. In DNA form, the CDR3 reads TGCGCCAGCAGCTTGATGGAGGGGGCCGAGACCCAGTACTTC. Protein: CASSLMEGAETQYF. The full variable domain, with the rest looked up from reference TRBV5-1 and TRBJ2-5, is KAGVTQTPRYLIKTRGQQVTLSCSPISGHRSVSWYQQTPGQGLQFLFEYFSETQRNKGNFPGRFSGRQFSNSRSEMNVSTLELGDSALYLCASSLMEGAETQYFGPGTRLLVL.

This clonotype was detected a few times. The rearrangement joins TRBV5-1 to TRBJ2-2, with TRBD2 matching over 9 bases. Germline values: CDR1 SGHRS, CDR2 YFSETQ. V shed 2 bases, J shed 4 bases, and the junction held 6 bases outside the gene matches. The CDR3 is 16 amino acids. CDR3 protein: CASSFPPSGVTGELFF. CDR3 sequence (DNA): TGCGCCAGCAGCTTCCCCCCTAGCGGGGTCACCGGGGAGCTGTTTTTT.

This clonotype was seen a few times. The V and J genes are TRBV7-9 and TRBJ2-1, with D uncertain. This CDR3 region has 14 residues. Germline CDR1 is SEHNR and CDR2 is FQNEAQ (reference sequence). V was cut by 5 bases and J by 0 bases, with 8 bases left in between. The CDR3 loop is CASSLRNSYNEQFF. The DNA of the CDR3 is TGTGCCAGCAGCCTTCGGAACTCCTACAATGAGCAGTTCTTC.

In its sample, this clonotype was seen a few times. V is TRBV5-4 and J is TRBJ1-1, with 10 bases aligning to TRBD1. V lost 3 bases to trimming and J lost 7 bases; unmatched junction nucleotides: 6. The CDR3 consists of 14 residues. The germline gives CDR1 SGHNT, CDR2 YYREEE (reference sequence). CDR3 DNA: TGTGCCAGCAGCTGGACAGGGGGTGCCGATGAAGCTTTCTTT. It is translated as CASSWTGGADEAFF.

This clonotype was seen a single time. The chain employs TRBV6-5 and TRBJ2-3; TRBD1 matches at 7 bases. The germline V gene has CDR1 MNHEY and CDR2 SVGAGI. There are 15 residues in the CDR3. The junction had 8 bases not matched to a gene; V was cut back by 4 bases and J by 4 bases. CDR3 in DNA: TGTGCCAGCAGTTCGGCAGGGGGAGCGGCAGATACGCAGTATTTT. This gives the protein CASSSAGGAADTQYF.

There are a few counts of this clonotype. The chain carries TRBV7-3 and TRBJ1-1; D is uncertain. Germline CDR1 is SGHTA and CDR2 is FQGTGA. V was pared by 1 base and J by 4 bases, with 13 bases between. The length of the CDR3 is 15 residues. The DNA of the CDR3 is TGTGCCAGCAGCTTAAGTAGGGTGGGTAGCACTGAAGCTTTCTTT. Translation: CASSLSRVGSTEAFF.

At least ten counts were recorded for this clonotype. V is TRBV9 and J is TRBJ2-7; possible D gene TRBD2, 6 bases. V lost 2 bases and J 2 bases, leaving 14 bases between the germline ends. The CDR3 totals 15 residues. Germline values: CDR1 SGDLS, CDR2 YYNGEE. CDR3 coding DNA: TGTGCCAGCAGCGTCGGGGCTAGCGACACCTACGAGCAGTACTTC. Its protein is CASSVGASDTYEQYF.

This clonotype has at least ten counts. This chain links TRBV5-6 with TRBJ2-7; tentatively, D is TRBD2 (6 bases). The CDR3 consists of 15 residues. V shed 4 bases and J shed 1 base, with 15 bases lying between them. From germline, CDR1 is SGHDT and CDR2 YYEEEE. CDR3: CASSRPGRRSYEQYF. Written as DNA, the CDR3 is TGTGCCAGCAGCCGCCCGGGGAGGCGATCCTACGAGCAGTACTTC.

V gene TRBV4-2 combines with J gene TRBJ2-7; D may match TRBD1 or TRBD2 (5 bases each). V shed 1 base and J shed 3 bases, with 19 bases lying between them. Germline CDR1 reads LGHNA; CDR2 reads YNFKEQ. The CDR3 runs 17 residues. The CDR3 DNA reads as TGTGCCAGCAGCCAAGTCCGGTTGCGAGGGGATGACTACGAGCAGTACTTC. This translates into CASSQVRLRGDDYEQYF.

J is TRBJ2-4 and V is TRBV11-1; possible D gene TRBD1, 7 bases. V dropped 5 bases and J dropped 5 bases, with 28 bases sitting between them. Germline CDR1 is SGHAT and CDR2 is FQDESV (reference sequence). The CDR3 sequence is 19 residues long. This CDR3 reads CASSHRRAWDSRRENIQYF. CDR3 nucleotide sequence: TGTGCCAGCAGCCACAGGAGGGCCTGGGACAGTCGGCGGGAAAACATTCAGTACTTC.

The V gene is TRBV5-5, the J gene TRBJ1-2; D call uncertain. Per the germline V gene, CDR1 is SGHKS and CDR2 is YYEKEE (reference sequence). The CDR3 has 14 amino acids. V lost 2 bases to trimming and J lost 3 bases, with 11 bases between them. CDR3 residues: CASSLGGRDYGYTF. DNA of the CDR3: TGTGCCAGCAGCTTAGGAGGGCGAGACTATGGCTACACCTTC. The full variable domain, in which reference TRBV5-5 and TRBJ1-2 provide the parts outside the CDR3, is DAGVTQSPTHLIKTRGQQVTLRCSPISGHKSVSWYQQVLGQGPQFIFQYYEKEERGRGNFPDRFSARQFPNYSSELNVNALLLGDSALYLCASSLGGRDYGYTFGSGTRLTVV.

The rearrangement joins TRBV20-1 to TRBJ2-7, with D perhaps TRBD1 (6 bases). The CDR3 spans 11 residues. Germline V gene data show CDR1 as DFQATT and CDR2 as SNEGSKA (reference sequence). V was trimmed by 4 bases and J by 3 bases, leaving 7 bases between them. The CDR3 here is CSANRVYEQYF. The CDR3 DNA reads as TGCAGTGCTAACAGGGTCTACGAGCAGTACTTC.